This T cell receptor beta chain derives from a study of neurological immune-mediated disorders. Using its own MiXCR run on the 5' RACE reads, TCRdb lists one record per CDR3 protein. The sample gives some 30,000 distinct CDR3 sequences, 4.6% of which show up once; 20% to 25% is in the top ten. V lost 0 bases to trimming and J lost 8 bases, with 19 bases between them. Germline lookup yields CDR1 SGHDN and CDR2 FVKESK. This CDR3 is built from 16 residues. This clonotype was counted at least ten times. The chain carries TRBV14 and TRBJ1-2; D unresolved. Sequencing used PBMCs. This clonotype was obtained from a man aged 18 to 35 in good health. CDR3 sequence (DNA): TGTGCCAGCAGCCAAGATCTTGTGGGCGCGTTAAAGGGCTACACCTTC. Its translation: CASSQDLVGALKGYTF. The full variable domain, in which reference TRBV14 and TRBJ1-2 provide the parts outside the CDR3, is EAGVTQFPSHSVIEKGQTVTLRCDPISGHDNLYWYRRVMGKEIKFLLHFVKESKQDESGMPNNRFLAERTGGTYSTLKVQPAELEDSGVYFCASSQDLVGALKGYTFGSGTRLTVV.